Shown below are 29 T cell receptor beta chains from a single sample sequenced in a study of glioma-infiltrating T cells after dendritic cell vaccination. The method was immunoSEQ multiplex PCR; TCRdb's version includes in-frame clones alone and lacks a portion of them. The sample yields roughly 60,000 clones, around 83% seen once. Indicated time point: after dendritic cell vaccination, including at tumor progression/relapse. This specimen was blood, taken after dendritic cell vaccination. These receptors all come from a human donor with glioblastoma.

The rearrangement joins TRBV6-4 to TRBJ2-1; 10 bases align to TRBD2. This CDR3 is 15 amino acids long. V lost 4 bases to trimming and J lost 8 bases; unmatched junction nucleotides: 8. Germline CDR1 and CDR2: MRHNA and SNTAGT. This CDR3 reads CASSAGTSVGDEQFF. CDR3 nucleotide sequence: TGTGCCAGCAGTGCCGGGACTAGCGTAGGGGATGAGCAGTTCTTC.

The gene calls are TRBV5-1 and TRBJ2-4; D remains unclear. Germline V gives CDR1 SGHRS, CDR2 YFSETQ. The V end lost 1 base, the J end lost 4 bases, and 15 bases lay between the germline ends. CDR3 length equals 16 residues. CDR3 amino acids: CASSLRGAATKNIQYF. In DNA, the CDR3 is TGCGCCAGCAGCTTGAGAGGTGCTGCAACAAAAAACATTCAGTACTTC.

This chain links TRBV19 with TRBJ1-1; D ambiguous. Trimming stripped 4 bases from V and 4 bases from J, with 10 bases between. The length of the CDR3 is 13 residues. The germline gives CDR1 LNHDA, CDR2 SQIVND (reference sequence). The CDR3 loop is CASSTEGSTEAFF. The CDR3 DNA reads as TGTGCCAGTAGTACTGAGGGTTCCACTGAAGCTTTCTTT.

This clone was found once. The chain links TRBV18 to TRBJ2-2; D might be TRBD1 (6 bases). The germline gives CDR1 KGHSH, CDR2 LQKENI. Deletions cut 2 bases from V and 4 bases from J, with 17 bases between. CDR3 length: 17 amino acids. The CDR3 reads CASSPTGKRSGTGELFF. The CDR3 DNA reads TGTGCCAGCTCACCAACAGGGAAGAGGTCCGGCACCGGGGAGCTGTTTTTT.

V and J are TRBV4-1 and TRBJ2-5, with TRBD2 matching 11 bases. This CDR3 has 16 amino acids. J lost 0 bases, V lost 9 bases, and 9 bases had no gene match. Germline CDR1 reads MGHRA; CDR2 reads YSYEKL. CDR3: CARRNSGGVYQETQYF. DNA of the CDR3: TGCGCCAGAAGGAATAGCGGGGGGGTGTACCAAGAGACCCAGTACTTC.

The chain recombines TRBV6-5 with TRBJ2-7, with a possible D match to TRBD2 (6 bases). CDR3 length: 13 amino acids. Germline values: CDR1 MNHEY, CDR2 SVGAGI. The V and J ends lost 5 bases and 4 bases respectively, with 12 bases between them. Here the CDR3 reads CASSTWRGYEQYF. DNA of the CDR3: TGTGCCAGCAGTACTTGGCGGGGATACGAGCAGTACTTC.

This chain links TRBV11-3 with TRBJ2-7; 7 positions match TRBD1. The CDR3 loop spans 14 amino acids. The V gene's germline CDR1 is SGHNT and CDR2 YENEEA. V was clipped by 5 bases and J by 0 bases; unmatched bases: 4. As DNA, the CDR3 is TGTGCCAGCAGCCCACAGGGGAACTCCTACGAGCAGTACTTC. Translation: CASSPQGNSYEQYF.

The chain joins TRBV7-8 to TRBJ2-5, with TRBD1 identical over 7 bases. Germline assignment: CDR1 SGHVS and CDR2 FQNEAQ. With 5 bases clipped from V and 5 bases from J, the junction kept 11 bases outside the gene matches. The CDR3 loop spans 15 amino acids. The CDR3 reads CASSHPGGYGETQYF. The CDR3 DNA sequence: TGTGCCAGCAGCCATCCAGGGGGTTATGGGGAGACCCAGTACTTC.

The chain uses TRBV9 and TRBJ1-4; D not certain. The V gene's germline CDR1 is SGDLS and CDR2 YYNGEE. The CDR3 extends over 14 amino acids. V gave up 0 bases and J gave up 6 bases, with 9 bases separating them. CDR3 sequence reads: CASSVAPDYEKLFF. The CDR3 nucleotides read TGTGCCAGCAGCGTAGCTCCGGACTATGAAAAACTGTTTTTT.

V and J are TRBV2 and TRBJ1-5; 11 positions agree with TRBD1. J gave up 3 bases and V 0 bases, and 10 bases lay outside the gene matches. CDR1 and CDR2 from the germline V gene are SNHLY and FYNNEI. This CDR3 comprises 19 residues. CDR3 loop: CASSEAWGTGGSSNQPQHF. In DNA, the CDR3 is TGTGCCAGCAGTGAAGCGTGGGGGACAGGGGGGTCCTCCAATCAGCCCCAGCATTTT. The full variable domain, completed using reference TRBV2 and TRBJ1-5, is EPEVTQTPSHQVTQMGQEVILRCVPISNHLYFYWYRQILGQKVEFLVSFYNNEISEKSEIFDDQFSVERPDGSNFTLKIRSTKLEDSAMYFCASSEAWGTGGSSNQPQHFGDGTRLSIL.

The V and J genes are TRBV19 and TRBJ1-2, with 12 bases fitting TRBD1. CDR3 size: 16 residues. The trim removed 3 bases at V and 8 bases at J, leaving 10 bases unmatched. Germline V CDR1 and CDR2: LNHDA, SQIVND (reference sequence). The CDR3 reads CASSMTGTGGDGGYTF. For the CDR3, the DNA is TGTGCCAGTAGTATGACCGGGACAGGGGGCGATGGAGGCTACACCTTC.

A remark on this clone: The junction shows a germline mismatch at one end, possibly a read error. The sample has other DNA sequences that encode this CDR3 too. DNA for the CDR3: TGTGCCACCAGCAGAGAGGCTAGCATACGTAACACTGAGGCTTTCTTT. Encoded protein: CATSREASIRNTEAFF. The chain couples TRBV15 to TRBJ1-1; D is unresolved. Germline V gene lookup returns CDR1 LNHNV and CDR2 YYDKDF (reference sequence). The CDR3 covers 16 residues.

This clone was seen once. The rearrangement links TRBV27 to TRBJ2-5, with 7 positions matching TRBD1. CDR1 and CDR2 from the germline V gene are MNHEY and SMNVEV (reference sequence). Losses at the gene ends were 5 bases for V and 2 bases for J; bases not matched to a gene: 11. The CDR3 totals 16 residues. In nucleotides, the CDR3 is TGTGCCAGCAGTCTAATTGGGACAGCAATACAAGAGACCCAGTACTTC. As protein: CASSLIGTAIQETQYF.

This clone was seen once. The chain joins TRBV28 to TRBJ1-1, with D perhaps matching TRBD1 (5 bases). V lost 3 bases, J lost 10 bases, and 15 bases lay in between. The CDR3 covers 13 residues. The germline CDR1 and CDR2 sequences are MDHEN and SYDVKM. CDR3 coding DNA: TGTGCCAGCAGTTTTCCCCATCGGGGGGGAGCTTTCTTT. Its protein is CASSFPHRGGAFF.

The chain uses TRBV6-6 and TRBJ2-7, with 11 bases lining up with TRBD2. The CDR3 totals 15 residues. Trimming took 6 bases from V and 4 from J; bases not matched to a gene: 8. CDR1 is MNHNY and CDR2 is SVGAGI in the germline V gene (reference sequence). DNA for the CDR3: TGTGCCAGCAGCCAATTAGCGGGGGGGATTTACGAGCAGTACTTC. Protein: CASSQLAGGIYEQYF.

This clone was recorded a few times. The gene calls are TRBV6-5 and TRBJ1-4; perhaps TRBD1 as D (6 bases). Trimming took off 2 bases at V and 4 bases at J, with 11 bases between the two ends. Germline CDR1 is MNHEY and CDR2 is SVGAGI. CDR3 length: 15 residues. DNA of the CDR3: TGTGCCAGCAGTTACAACGTCAGGGGTAATGAAAAACTGTTTTTT. This codes for CASSYNVRGNEKLFF.

The chain joins TRBV5-4 to TRBJ1-2; TRBD1 agrees at 7 bases. The CDR3 loop spans 14 amino acids. The germline gives CDR1 SGHNT, CDR2 YYREEE (reference sequence). With 4 bases clipped from V and 6 bases from J, the junction kept 9 bases outside the gene matches. The CDR3: CASSLRQGGDGYTF. The CDR3 region has the DNA TGTGCCAGCAGCCTCCGTCAGGGGGGCGATGGCTACACCTTC.

The chain couples TRBV9 to TRBJ2-1; D is unresolved. Trimming cost V 0 bases and J 0 bases, with 7 bases left between them. The V gene's germline CDR1 is SGDLS and CDR2 YYNGEE. This CDR3 comprises 15 residues. The CDR3 DNA reads as TGTGCCAGCAGCGTAGGTGTCAGCTCCTACAATGAGCAGTTCTTC. Amino acid sequence: CASSVGVSSYNEQFF.

The chain carries TRBV9 and TRBJ1-1, with a possible D match to TRBD1 (6 bases). Germline CDR1 reads SGDLS; CDR2 reads YYNGEE. This CDR3 is built from 16 residues. The germline V and J ends were trimmed by 2 bases and 8 bases, with 22 bases remaining between them. The CDR3 loop reads CASSVRTVSTLGEAFF. The CDR3 DNA reads TGTGCCAGCAGCGTCCGGACAGTTTCAACCCTTGGGGAAGCTTTCTTT. Variable domain in full (rest from reference TRBV9 and TRBJ1-1): DSGVTQTPKHLITATGQRVTLRCSPRSGDLSVYWYQQSLDQGLQFLIQYYNGEERAKGNILERFSAQQFPDLHSELNLSSLELGDSALYFCASSVRTVSTLGEAFFGQGTRLTVV.

In this sample, this clone turned up a few times. V gene TRBV5-1 combines with J gene TRBJ1-3; D uncertain. The CDR3 has 14 amino acids. The germline V gene has CDR1 SGHRS and CDR2 YFSETQ. V was clipped by 1 base and J by 0 bases, with 5 bases between them. DNA for the CDR3: TGCGCCAGCAGCTTGACAAGCTCTGGAAACACCATATATTTT. Translating gives CASSLTSSGNTIYF. The entire variable domain, with the rest obtained from reference TRBV5-1 and TRBJ1-3, is as follows: KAGVTQTPRYLIKTRGQQVTLSCSPISGHRSVSWYQQTPGQGLQFLFEYFSETQRNKGNFPGRFSGRQFSNSRSEMNVSTLELGDSALYLCASSLTSSGNTIYFGEGSWLTVV.

This clone was found a few times. The chain joins TRBV10-3 to TRBJ1-1; weak D call: TRBD1 (5 bases). The germline V and J ends were trimmed by 0 bases and 11 bases, with 16 bases remaining between them. The CDR3 consists of 14 residues. Germline values: CDR1 ENHRY, CDR2 SYGVKD. CDR3 sequence reads: CAISESSGGKDAFF. CDR3 sequence (DNA): TGTGCCATCAGTGAGTCGAGCGGGGGGAAGGATGCTTTCTTT.

A word on this clone: The junction shows a germline mismatch at one end, possibly a read error. The CDR3 DNA is TGTGCCAGCAGATTAGACCCGGCCTACGAGCAGTACTTC. Protein sequence: CASRLDPAYEQYF. This chain connects TRBV7-9 to TRBJ2-7; D uncertain. Germline loops: CDR1 SEHNR, CDR2 FQNEAQ (reference sequence). The CDR3 spans 13 residues.

V and J are TRBV5-4 and TRBJ2-5; perhaps TRBD1 as D (5 bases). The V end was cut by 3 bases, the J end by 1 base, with 7 bases between. Germline V gives CDR1 SGHNT, CDR2 YYREEE (reference sequence). The CDR3 runs 13 residues. The CDR3 DNA reads as TGTGCCAGCAGCTCGGACATCCAAGAGACCCAGTACTTC. It codes for CASSSDIQETQYF. Drawing the rest from reference TRBV5-4 and TRBJ2-5, the complete variable domain is ETGVTQSPTHLIKTRGQQVTLRCSSQSGHNTVSWYQQALGQGPQFIFQYYREEENGRGNFPPRFSGLQFPNYSSELNVNALELDDSALYLCASSSDIQETQYFGPGTRLLVL.

This sequence joins TRBV7-8 and TRBJ1-3; D is possibly TRBD1 (5 bases). Germline V lookup: CDR1 SGHVS, CDR2 FQNEAQ. The CDR3 contains 16 residues. V was shortened by 4 bases and J by 0 bases, with 13 bases between the two germline ends. The CDR3 bases are TGTGCCAGCAGCTATAACAGGTTGAGCTCTGGAAACACCATATATTTT. Amino acids: CASSYNRLSSGNTIYF.

The CDR3 loop is CASSIEGRDRIYNEQFF. DNA for the CDR3: TGTGCCAGTAGTATAGAGGGAAGGGACAGGATTTACAATGAGCAGTTCTTC. V and J are TRBV19 and TRBJ2-1; TRBD1 matches 8 bases. Trimming removed 0 bases from V and 4 bases from J; junction bases left unmatched: 8. This CDR3 comprises 17 residues. CDR1 is LNHDA, CDR2 SQIVND, per germline (reference sequence).

The chain links TRBV19 to TRBJ2-3; 9 bases are a match to TRBD1. The V gene end was trimmed by 3 bases and the J gene end by 4 bases; junction bases not matched to a gene: 5. Germline V gives CDR1 LNHDA, CDR2 SQIVND (reference sequence). This CDR3 comprises 15 residues. CDR3 amino acids: CASSMGQGVPDTQYF. CDR3 bases: TGTGCCAGTAGTATGGGACAGGGAGTACCAGATACGCAGTATTTT. Together with reference TRBV19 and TRBJ2-3, the CDR3 gives the full variable domain: DGGITQSPKYLFRKEGQNVTLSCEQNLNHDAMYWYRQDPGQGLRLIYYSQIVNDFQKGDIAEGYSVSREKKESFPLTVTSAQKNPTAFYLCASSMGQGVPDTQYFGPGTRLTVL.

This rearrangement joins TRBV7-3 to TRBJ2-6; the match to TRBD1 covers 7 bases. V was pared by 5 bases and J by 4 bases, with 5 bases of the junction left unmatched. CDR3 length: 15 amino acids. The germline gives CDR1 SGHTA, CDR2 FQGTGA. CDR3 protein: CASSRQGTGANVLTF. The CDR3 region has the DNA TGTGCCAGCAGCCGACAGGGAACGGGGGCCAACGTCCTGACTTTC.

The genes are TRBV5-5 and TRBJ2-5; 9 bases line up with TRBD2. The junction had 7 bases not matched to a gene; V was cut back by 3 bases and J by 1 base. CDR1 and CDR2 from the germline V gene are SGHKS and YYEKEE (reference sequence). This CDR3 spans 16 amino acids. The CDR3 protein is CASSSAGGPIQETQYF. The CDR3 DNA reads as TGTGCCAGCAGCTCAGCGGGGGGCCCGATCCAAGAGACCCAGTACTTC.

The chain joins TRBV27 to TRBJ2-2; D not certain. Between the trimmed V and J ends, which lost 2 bases and 4 bases, there was a span of 20 bases. Germline V lookup: CDR1 MNHEY, CDR2 SMNVEV (reference sequence). This CDR3 spans 18 amino acids. This CDR3 reads CASSLRRFDPGSTGELFF. The CDR3 DNA reads as TGTGCCAGCAGTTTAAGGCGATTCGACCCAGGTTCCACCGGGGAGCTGTTTTTT.